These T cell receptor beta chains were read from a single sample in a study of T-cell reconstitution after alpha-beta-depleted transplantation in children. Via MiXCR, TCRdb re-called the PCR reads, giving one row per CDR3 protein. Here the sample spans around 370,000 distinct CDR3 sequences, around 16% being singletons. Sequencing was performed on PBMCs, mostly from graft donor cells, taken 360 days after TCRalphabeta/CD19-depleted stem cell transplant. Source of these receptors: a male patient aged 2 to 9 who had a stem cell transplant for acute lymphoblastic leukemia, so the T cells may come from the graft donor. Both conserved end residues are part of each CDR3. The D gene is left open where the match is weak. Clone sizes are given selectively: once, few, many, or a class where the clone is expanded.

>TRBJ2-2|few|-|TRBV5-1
CASSFENSELFF
TGCGCCAGCAGCTTCGAGAACAGCGAGCTGTTTTTT
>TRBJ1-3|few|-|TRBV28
CASSLWNRPPSGNTIYF
TGTGCCAGCAGTTTATGGAACAGGCCCCCTTCCGGAAACACCATATATTTT
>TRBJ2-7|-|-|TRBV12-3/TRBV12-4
CTSSPARHSGHRDYEQYF
TGTACCAGCAGTCCCGCGCGTCATTCGGGTCACCGGGACTACGAGCAGTACTTC
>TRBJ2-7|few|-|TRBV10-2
CASSDSPDSVLSYEQYF
TGCGCCAGCAGTGATAGCCCCGACAGTGTCCTCTCCTACGAGCAGTACTTC
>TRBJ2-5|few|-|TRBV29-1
CSVRPSLGETQYF
TGCAGCGTCCGGCCTAGTCTTGGAGAGACCCAGTACTTC
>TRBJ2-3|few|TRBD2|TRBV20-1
CSAPRAGAITDTQYF
TGCAGTGCTCCAAGAGCGGGAGCAATCACAGATACGCAGTATTTT
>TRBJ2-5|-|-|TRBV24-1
CATSDPDGQETQYF
TGTGCCACCAGTGATCCGGACGGTCAAGAGACCCAGTACTTC
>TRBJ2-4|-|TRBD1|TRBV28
CASSSTRTGRNIQYF
TGTGCCAGCAGTTCTACTAGGACAGGGCGAAACATTCAGTACTTC
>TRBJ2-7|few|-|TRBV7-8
CASSLGWEYEQYF
TGTGCCAGCAGCTTAGGATGGGAATACGAGCAGTACTTC
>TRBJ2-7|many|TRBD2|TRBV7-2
CASSVFASGSSYEQYF
TGTGCCAGCAGCGTTTTCGCTAGCGGGAGCTCCTACGAGCAGTACTTC
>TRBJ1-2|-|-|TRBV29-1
CSVSEGGIIYGYTF
TGCAGCGTCTCAGAGGGGGGGATTATCTATGGCTACACCTTC
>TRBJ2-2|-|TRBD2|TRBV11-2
CASSSRGGWDTGELFF
TGTGCCAGCAGCTCCCGCGGGGGTTGGGACACCGGGGAGCTGTTTTTT
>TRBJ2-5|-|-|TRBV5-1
CASSLGGVTQETQYF
TGCGCCAGCAGCTTGGGTGGGGTAACACAAGAGACCCAGTACTTC
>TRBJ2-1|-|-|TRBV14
CASSQYRSYNEQFF
TGTGCCAGCAGCCAATACAGGTCCTACAATGAGCAGTTCTTC
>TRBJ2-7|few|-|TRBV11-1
CASSLRVFGRQSSYEQYF
TGTGCCAGCAGCTTAAGGGTATTCGGGCGACAGAGCTCCTACGAGCAGTACTTC
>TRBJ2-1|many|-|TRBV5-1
CASSLTGVPYNEQFF
TGCGCCAGCAGCTTGACAGGAGTACCCTACAATGAGCAGTTCTTC
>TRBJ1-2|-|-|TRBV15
CATSRDLGVPNYGYTF
TGTGCCACCAGCAGAGATCTTGGGGTTCCTAACTATGGCTACACCTTC
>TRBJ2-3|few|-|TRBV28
CASSPGMGATQYF
TGTGCCAGCAGCCCTGGAATGGGGGCTACGCAGTATTTT
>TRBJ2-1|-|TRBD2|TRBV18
CASSPTTSGSTYNEQFF
TGTGCCAGCTCACCGACGACTAGCGGGAGTACCTACAATGAGCAGTTCTTC
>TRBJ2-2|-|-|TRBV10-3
CAIRQGSSTGELFF
TGTGCCATCCGCCAGGGGTCAAGCACCGGGGAGCTGTTTTTT
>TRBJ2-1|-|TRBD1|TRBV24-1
CATSGTWTGGISYNEQFF
TGTGCCACCAGTGGGACCTGGACAGGGGGGATCTCCTACAATGAGCAGTTCTTC
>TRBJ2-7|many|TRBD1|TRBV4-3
CASSQVHRGYEQYF
TGCGCCAGCAGCCAAGTCCACAGGGGATACGAGCAGTACTTC
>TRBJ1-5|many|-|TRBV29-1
CSVAEGGRQPQHF
TGCAGCGTTGCCGAGGGGGGCAGGCAGCCCCAGCATTTT
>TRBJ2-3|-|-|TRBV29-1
CSVAGRTTDTQYF
TGCAGCGTTGCTGGCAGAACCACAGATACGCAGTATTTT
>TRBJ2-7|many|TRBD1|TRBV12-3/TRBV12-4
CASSFPGQGVYEQYF
TGTGCCAGCAGTTTTCCTGGACAGGGAGTCTACGAGCAGTACTTC
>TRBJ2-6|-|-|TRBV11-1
CASSLVLWAGNGANVLTF
TGTGCCAGCAGCTTGGTCCTTTGGGCTGGGAACGGGGCCAACGTCCTGACTTTC
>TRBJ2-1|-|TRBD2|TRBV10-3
CAIMEPRASGSSNEQFF
TGTGCCATCATGGAACCTAGGGCTAGCGGGAGTTCCAATGAGCAGTTCTTC